This TCR beta chain was profiled in a study of T cells after yellow fever vaccination. Study information: Those fractions that held only low numbers of cells were prepared using the SMART-Seq v4 Ultra Low Input RNA kit.

At least ten counts were recorded for this clonotype. The TCR cDNA carried a universal primer site and UMIs from 5'RACE template switching. TCRdb reanalysed the 5' RACE reads using MiXCR and keeps one entry per CDR3 protein. The sample has approximately 31,000 distinct CDR3 sequences, more than 9% seen once. Study-wide findings and caveats: FACS-sorted repertoires could contain abundant clonotypes contaminating from the bulk population.

Per germline, CDR1 SGHRS and CDR2 YFSETQ. V trimming: 3 bases; J trimming: 1 base; junction bases outside the gene matches: 5. The CDR3 is 16 residues long. The V gene is TRBV5-1, the J gene TRBJ2-2; 8 nucleotides align to TRBD1. The sample was PBMCs, either bulk or a sorted T-cell subset (CD4+, CD8+, memory, or dextramer-sorted; not recorded which), taken less than 16 days after the first yellow fever vaccination. The TCR was taken from a man between 18 and 29 years old who received the YFV17D yellow fever vaccine. DNA of the CDR3: TGCGCCAGCAGCTCCCCGGGACAGGAGAACACCGGGGAGCTGTTTTTT. Its translation is CASSSPGQENTGELFF.